Presented here are 9 T cell receptor beta chains from one specimen sequenced in a study of blood T cell repertoires in COVID-19. Sequenced by immunoSEQ multiplex PCR; TCRdb stores in-frame clones only, minus some. The sample lists hundreds of thousands of clones, 80% to 90% occurring once. The sequencing input was PBMCs or T cells enriched from blood (not recorded which). The origin of the receptors is a man aged 25-45 years who had recovered from COVID-19.

The chain has TRBV5-1 and TRBJ2-7; no clear D. The germline V gene encodes CDR1 SGHRS and CDR2 YFSETQ. This CDR3 has 14 residues. The V gene lost 0 bases and the J gene lost 3 bases, with 10 bases spanning the gap. The CDR3 DNA is TGCGCCAGCAGCTTGGGGTCTCTAGACTACGAGCAGTACTTC. Its translation is CASSLGSLDYEQYF.

As for this clone: The sample holds other DNA sequences that translate to the same CDR3. The V gene is TRBV5-6, the J gene TRBJ1-4; no clear D. Trimming stripped 1 base from V and 0 bases from J, with 4 bases between. Per germline, CDR1 SGHDT and CDR2 YYEEEE. This CDR3 region has 14 residues. DNA for the CDR3: TGTGCCAGCAGCTTGATCGCAACTAATGAAAAACTGTTTTTT. Translated, it gives CASSLIATNEKLFF. Combining the CDR3 with reference TRBV5-6 and TRBJ1-4 gives the whole variable domain DAGVTQSPTHLIKTRGQQVTLRCSPKSGHDTVSWYQQALGQGPQFIFQYYEEEERQRGNFPDRFSGHQFPNYSSELNVNALLLGDSALYLCASSLIATNEKLFFGSGTQLSVL.

The chain employs TRBV3-1 (or the pseudogene TRBV3-2) and TRBJ1-2; D possibly corresponds to TRBD1 (5 bases). Trimming removed 4 bases from V and 1 base from J, with 13 bases in between. The CDR3 is 15 residues long. Germline-derived CDR1 and CDR2 are LGHDT and YNNKEL (reference sequence). For the CDR3, the DNA is TGTGCCAGCAGCCGACGACAGTCTCTTAACTATGGCTACACCTTC. Amino acids: CASSRRQSLNYGYTF.

The chain carries TRBV2 and TRBJ2-3; 7 bases map to TRBD2. This CDR3 contains 14 residues. V dropped 8 bases and J dropped 1; count of bases not matched to a gene: 6. CDR1 and CDR2 (germline): SNHLY, FYNNEI. The CDR3 DNA reads as TGTGCCAGCCGTCAGCGGGAAGGCACAGATACGCAGTATTTT. Protein sequence: CASRQREGTDTQYF.

This rearrangement joins TRBV5-1 to TRBJ2-2; D remains ambiguous. The CDR3 consists of 15 residues. CDR1 is SGHRS, CDR2 YFSETQ, per germline. Trimming pared 0 bases from V and 0 bases from J, leaving 6 bases between. In DNA form, the CDR3 reads TGCGCCAGCAGCTTGGCCCCGTCGAACACCGGGGAGCTGTTTTTT. This encodes CASSLAPSNTGELFF.

The chain combines TRBV7-2 with TRBJ1-4, with D unclear. Germline V lookup: CDR1 SGHTA, CDR2 FQGNSA. This CDR3 is built from 16 residues. The germline V and J ends were trimmed by 3 bases and 5 bases, with 16 bases remaining between them. The CDR3 coding sequence is TGTGCCAGCAGCTTGAGGGCCCAGACTGCGAATGAAAAACTGTTTTTT. It codes for CASSLRAQTANEKLFF.

The V call is TRBV19, the J call TRBJ2-7; 14 nucleotides match TRBD2. CDR3 size: 18 residues. The junction had 10 bases not matched to a gene; V was cut back by 5 bases and J by 1 base. The germline V gene has CDR1 LNHDA and CDR2 SQIVND (reference sequence). CDR3 in DNA: TGTGCCAGTAGTTCCCGGACTAGCGGGAGGTCCGAATCCTACGAGCAGTACTTC. Protein: CASSSRTSGRSESYEQYF. Using reference TRBV19 and TRBJ2-7 for the parts outside the CDR3, the full variable domain is DGGITQSPKYLFRKEGQNVTLSCEQNLNHDAMYWYRQDPGQGLRLIYYSQIVNDFQKGDIAEGYSVSREKKESFPLTVTSAQKNPTAFYLCASSSRTSGRSESYEQYFGPGTRLTVT.

This chain links TRBV30 with TRBJ2-2; 7 bases align to TRBD2. Germline assignment: CDR1 GTSNPN and CDR2 SVGIG (reference sequence). With V trimmed by 5 bases and J by 2 bases, 8 bases remained unmatched. The CDR3 runs to 15 residues. CDR3 nucleotides: TGTGCCTGGGGTCGGGACTATCAAAACACCGGGGAGCTGTTTTTT. It specifies CAWGRDYQNTGELFF.

The CDR3 sequence is CASSQDLAGDTGELFF. In DNA, the CDR3 is TGCGCCAGCAGCCAAGATCTAGCGGGAGATACCGGGGAGCTGTTTTTT. The V call is TRBV4-3, the J call TRBJ2-2, with 10 bases that match TRBD2. Germline V CDR1 and CDR2: LGHNA, YSLEER. V lost 0 bases to trimming and J lost 5 bases; unmatched junction nucleotides: 3. This CDR3 comprises 16 residues.